This T cell receptor beta chain was documented in a study of blood T cell repertoires in COVID-19. At the level of the study: T cells, B-cell-depleted T cells, or PBMCs provided the cDNA or gDNA that served as material.

In germline, CDR1 is SGHAT, CDR2 FQNNGV. The CDR3 loop spans 14 amino acids. V lost 3 bases, J lost 6 bases, and 7 bases stayed unmatched. Original analysis: Amplification with reference gene primers provided the estimates of nucleated cell counts. Repertoires were generated with immunoSEQ multiplex PCR, while TCRdb's copy carries only in-frame clones and drops some. The DNA was the basis for D and trimming; V, J and clone size are from that table. The repertoire holds hundreds of thousands of clones, with 75% to 85% as singletons. While infection was still active, Seattle patients were enrolled and then followed longitudinally.

The TCR comes from a woman in her 30s with COVID-19, enrolled during active disease. The chain joins TRBV11-2 to TRBJ1-2; 7 positions agree with TRBD1. Material: peripheral blood. For the CDR3, the DNA is TGTGCCAGCAGCTTGGAGGACAGGACCCATGGCTACACCTTC. This gives the protein CASSLEDRTHGYTF.